The subject of this entry is one T cell receptor (beta chain). The antigen remains undetermined. This entry is derived from a study of shared clonotypes between healthy human individuals. Overall study findings and caveats: Limitation of the genetic and exposure-history diversity represented came from the few donors.

The germline V and J ends were trimmed by 5 bases and 2 bases, with 16 bases remaining between them. There are 15 residues in the CDR3. Germline CDR1 and CDR2: MNHEY and SVGAGI. An assay was performed, and its level was deep. Data came from immunoSEQ multiplex PCR; TCRdb stores just in-frame clones and leaves some out. The profile shows 950,000 to 1,300,000 clones, 60% to 80% of them singletons. The sample comprised memory CD4+ T cells sorted from blood. Noted subset: CD45RA-negative fraction. This receptor was taken from a man aged 18 to 30 in good health. V is TRBV6-5 and J is TRBJ2-7; possible D gene TRBD2, 5 bases. The CDR3 nucleotides are TGTGCCAGCAGTCCCCGGGATTTTTCCCCCTACGAGCAGTACTTC. This gives the protein CASSPRDFSPYEQYF.